Listed below are T cell receptor beta chains from one sample, sequenced in a study of shared clonotypes between healthy human individuals. Sequenced by immunoSEQ multiplex PCR; TCRdb stores in-frame clones only, minus some. The sample consists of approximately 1.4 million clones, around 98% of them appearing once. Material for sequencing was naive CD4+ T cells sorted from blood. Receptors originate from a man aged 25-40 years in good health. Both conserved end residues are trimmed from each CDR3. The order of the fields is V gene, clone size, CDR3 length, CDR3 protein. Not all rows give a size; the values are once, few, many and, for expanded clones, a class.

v_call: TRBV5-1
clone_size: once
cdr3_length: 12
cdr3_aa: ASSLYGTGGEQY

v_call: TRBV14
clone_size: NA
cdr3_length: 12
cdr3_aa: ASSQDRRDRGYT

v_call: TRBV27
clone_size: NA
cdr3_length: 13
cdr3_aa: ASSLLGGRSYEQY

v_call: TRBV7-2
clone_size: NA
cdr3_length: 13
cdr3_aa: ASSPETGGNQPQH

v_call: TRBV14
clone_size: NA
cdr3_length: 13
cdr3_aa: ASSQLPGGVGELF

v_call: TRBV28
clone_size: NA
cdr3_length: 11
cdr3_aa: AGRENGIDTQY

v_call: TRBV5-5
clone_size: NA
cdr3_length: 15
cdr3_aa: ASSLTRFYEGHTEAF

v_call: TRBV18
clone_size: once
cdr3_length: 13
cdr3_aa: ASSPIAAGGSEQF

v_call: TRBV4-3
clone_size: once
cdr3_length: 12
cdr3_aa: ASSPGAGGSEQY

v_call: TRBV2
clone_size: NA
cdr3_length: 14
cdr3_aa: ASSPGLAGYQETQY

v_call: TRBV18
clone_size: NA
cdr3_length: 12
cdr3_aa: ASSRVDGTDTQY

v_call: TRBV4-1
clone_size: NA
cdr3_length: 12
cdr3_aa: ASSRRDSPGELF

v_call: TRBV6-6
clone_size: NA
cdr3_length: 12
cdr3_aa: ASSYAGTQETQY

v_call: TRBV10-3
clone_size: NA
cdr3_length: 11
cdr3_aa: AISGVADNEQF

v_call: TRBV30
clone_size: once
cdr3_length: 12
cdr3_aa: AWGSPGGTDTQY

v_call: TRBV15
clone_size: once
cdr3_length: 13
cdr3_aa: ATSGQPTSTDTQY

v_call: TRBV4-3
clone_size: few
cdr3_length: 11
cdr3_aa: ASSHGTSETQY

v_call: TRBV5-4
clone_size: once
cdr3_length: 11
cdr3_aa: ASSTDRSDTQY

v_call: TRBV6-1
clone_size: NA
cdr3_length: 9
cdr3_aa: RPTSTDTQY

v_call: TRBV6-5
clone_size: NA
cdr3_length: 12
cdr3_aa: ASSYRGGDEKLF

v_call: TRBV4-3
clone_size: NA
cdr3_length: 14
cdr3_aa: ASSQRLAERSYEQY

v_call: TRBV2
clone_size: NA
cdr3_length: 13
cdr3_aa: ASSREGGGYYEQY

v_call: TRBV7-8
clone_size: NA
cdr3_length: 11
cdr3_aa: ASSPGLAGGYT

v_call: TRBV7-6
clone_size: NA
cdr3_length: 13
cdr3_aa: ASRVTGWVEETQY

v_call: TRBV18
clone_size: NA
cdr3_length: 10
cdr3_aa: ASSRDQETQY

v_call: TRBV2
clone_size: NA
cdr3_length: 10
cdr3_aa: ASSPSSGELF

v_call: TRBV4-3
clone_size: NA
cdr3_length: 13
cdr3_aa: ASSQGTSGPYEQY

v_call: TRBV7-2
clone_size: NA
cdr3_length: 13
cdr3_aa: ASSLARGLAYEQY

v_call: TRBV19
clone_size: NA
cdr3_length: 13
cdr3_aa: ASSRPGQGSDTQY

v_call: TRBV14
clone_size: NA
cdr3_length: 14
cdr3_aa: ASSQLRSTRYYEQY

v_call: TRBV2
clone_size: NA
cdr3_length: 12
cdr3_aa: ASSAGWPTDTQY

v_call: TRBV28
clone_size: NA
cdr3_length: 13
cdr3_aa: ASSYDRGINQPQH

v_call: TRBV7-9
clone_size: NA
cdr3_length: 13
cdr3_aa: ASSLELSRPHEQY

v_call: TRBV19
clone_size: NA
cdr3_length: 9
cdr3_aa: ASSTYNEQF

v_call: TRBV5-4
clone_size: NA
cdr3_length: 11
cdr3_aa: ASSRDRGGEAF

v_call: TRBV19
clone_size: NA
cdr3_length: 13
cdr3_aa: ASRVSDWTSYEQY

v_call: TRBV7-9
clone_size: NA
cdr3_length: 11
cdr3_aa: ASSKPSSYEQY

v_call: TRBV18
clone_size: NA
cdr3_length: 11
cdr3_aa: ASSPSTGSEQY

v_call: TRBV28
clone_size: NA
cdr3_length: 13
cdr3_aa: ASSQGTEIGYEQY

v_call: TRBV5-1
clone_size: NA
cdr3_length: 14
cdr3_aa: ASSLNPGTIYNEQF

v_call: TRBV29-1
clone_size: NA
cdr3_length: 12
cdr3_aa: SVGTQGRKYGYT

v_call: TRBV18
clone_size: NA
cdr3_length: 11
cdr3_aa: ASSPDNLYGYT

v_call: TRBV9
clone_size: NA
cdr3_length: 12
cdr3_aa: ASSVTDRNEKLF

v_call: TRBV18
clone_size: NA
cdr3_length: 13
cdr3_aa: ASSPLGALNTEAF

v_call: TRBV11-2
clone_size: NA
cdr3_length: 11
cdr3_aa: ASSLGRVNEQF

v_call: TRBV7-9
clone_size: NA
cdr3_length: 13
cdr3_aa: ASSPRQGVGEKLF

v_call: TRBV9
clone_size: NA
cdr3_length: 17
cdr3_aa: ASSITPGQGLAGANVLT